This TCR beta chain was found in a study of T cells in Graves' hyperthyroidism and ophthalmopathy. Looking at the study overall: Peripheral blood was obtained at initial diagnosis, preceding any treatment.

Any patient presenting with uncontrolled infection, other autoimmune disease, pregnancy or lactation was left out. Regions amplified from RNA transcripts were the TCR beta CDR3 regions. With the HTBI primer set, the TCR CDR3 went through a first round of RT-PCR. TCRdb re-called the multiplex PCR reads through MiXCR, storing one row per CDR3 protein. The data contain about 180,000 distinct CDR3 sequences, about a sixth of them singletons. Sequencing was done on a sample of blood. This sequence was found in a woman aged 45-59 years with Graves' hyperthyroidism.

DNA for the CDR3: TGTGCCAGCACTCAAGGGAAACTGGACAGGGCTACCTACGAGCAGTACTTC. Amino acids: CASTQGKLDRATYEQYF. This sequence joins TRBV6-1 and TRBJ2-7; 8 bases match TRBD1. The CDR3 is 17 residues long. The J segment lost 2 bases and the V segment lost 7 bases, leaving 16 bases of the junction unmatched. The germline gives CDR1 MNHNS, CDR2 SASEGT.